This entry is about one T cell receptor (beta chain). What it recognizes is unknown. The data are from a study of radiotherapy plus CTLA-4 blockade in lung cancer. CDR1 is SEHNR and CDR2 is FQNEAQ in the germline V gene (reference sequence). This CDR3 contains 12 residues. Between the trimmed V and J ends, which lost 1 base and 12 bases, there was a span of 12 bases. Findings and limits, study-wide: Reports identified early blood T cell clone dynamics, with interferon-beta, as the best response predictor. Among blood TCR repertoires after radiotherapy plus ipilimumab, tumor-derived clones expanded.

The data were produced by immunoSEQ multiplex PCR, yet TCRdb's version contains in-frame clones alone and is incomplete. In the table there are under 50,000 clones, about four fifths of which are singletons. Focal radiation was given together with CTLA-4 blockade (ipilimumab) to patients with chemo-refractory metastatic non-small-cell lung cancer. This TCR came from a human donor with non-small cell lung cancer that progressed on radiotherapy plus ipilimumab. The V call is TRBV7-9, the J call TRBJ1-1, with D perhaps matching TRBD1 (5 bases). The sample was peripheral blood, taken from a patient treated with radiotherapy plus ipilimumab. The CDR3 protein is CASSLGEGQSFF. The DNA for the CDR3 is TGTGCCAGCAGCTTAGGGGAGGGGCAATCTTTCTTT.